The entry below gives a single TCR beta chain sequence along with its context. Primers included in the PCR were 60 Vbeta and 13 Jbeta primers. Some clones are missing from TCRdb's copy, which holds only in-frame ones; the method was immunoSEQ multiplex PCR. The data contain 95,000 to 110,000 clones, roughly 72% of them singletons. The data stem from a study of cytomegalovirus exposure and HLA in healthy donors. Study in general: The Caucasian-associated ancestry cluster contained approximately 81% of the 300 to 450 genotyped donors.

Sequencing used PBMCs. The clonotype originates from a man aged 25 to 45 in good health and CMV-seronegative.

Written as DNA, the CDR3 is TGTGCCAGCAGCGTAGGAGGGGGACGCTACAATGAGCAGTTCTTC. This encodes CASSVGGGRYNEQFF. This chain joins TRBV9 and TRBJ2-1; D possibly corresponds to TRBD1 (6 bases). Germline V gene data show CDR1 as SGDLS and CDR2 as YYNGEE. Trimming cost V 0 bases and J 3 bases, with 10 bases left between them. This CDR3 is built from 15 residues.